The next 25 T cell receptor beta chains were all read from a single sample in a study of blood T cell repertoires in COVID-19. The repertoire was sequenced with immunoSEQ multiplex PCR; TCRdb's copy has only in-frame clones and lacks some. Seen here are 270,000 or so clones, more than 70% observed once, and the top ten hold more than 1%. Sample: PBMCs or T cells enriched from blood (not recorded which). Receptors were obtained from a woman between 40 and 50 years old with acute COVID-19.

This clone was counted between two and nine times. V gene TRBV28 combines with J gene TRBJ1-4; D is unresolved. The CDR3 contains 12 residues. V lost 5 bases and J 4 bases, leaving 5 bases between the germline ends. CDR1 is MDHEN and CDR2 is SYDVKM in the germline V gene. The chain's CDR3 is CASSPFNEKLFF. CDR3 nucleotides: TGTGCCAGCAGTCCCTTTAATGAAAAACTGTTTTTT.

This sequence joins TRBV6-5 and TRBJ2-2; TRBD2 matches at 11 bases. The V gene end was trimmed by 4 bases and the J gene end by 4 bases; junction bases not matched to a gene: 5. CDR3 length: 16 amino acids. Germline loops: CDR1 MNHEY, CDR2 SVGAGI. Written as DNA, the CDR3 is TGTGCCAGCAGTTCTCCCGGGACTAGCGGCACCGGGGAGCTGTTTTTT. It codes for CASSSPGTSGTGELFF.

This clone was counted a single time. The chain couples TRBV24-1 to TRBJ2-5, with 9 bases aligning to TRBD2. V was clipped by 3 bases and J by 5 bases; unmatched bases: 6. The CDR3 loop spans 15 amino acids. Germline loops: CDR1 KGHDR, CDR2 SFDVKD. Here the CDR3 reads CATSDGREGRETQYF. The DNA for the CDR3 is TGTGCCACCAGTGATGGGCGGGAGGGCCGCGAGACCCAGTACTTC.

The V and J genes are TRBV7-2 and TRBJ2-5; the match to TRBD2 covers 14 bases. V trimming: 5 bases; J trimming: 5 bases; junction bases outside the gene matches: 7. The germline gives CDR1 SGHTA, CDR2 FQGNSA. CDR3 length equals 16 residues. The CDR3 nucleotides read TGTGCCAGCAGCCCAGGGACTAGCGGGAGTTTGGAGACCCAGTACTTC. It translates to CASSPGTSGSLETQYF.

The chain is built from TRBV18 and TRBJ2-3; 7 nucleotides align to TRBD1. In germline, CDR1 is KGHSH, CDR2 LQKENI. V was pared by 3 bases and J by 6 bases, with 3 bases of the junction left unmatched. This CDR3 comprises 13 residues. The chain's CDR3 is CASSPTGVDTQYF. CDR3 DNA: TGTGCCAGCTCACCTACAGGGGTGGATACGCAGTATTTT. Using reference TRBV18 and TRBJ2-3 for the parts outside the CDR3, the full variable domain is NAGVMQNPRHLVRRRGQEARLRCSPMKGHSHVYWYRQLPEEGLKFMVYLQKENIIDESGMPKERFSAEFPKEGPSILRIQQVVRGDSAAYFCASSPTGVDTQYFGPGTRLTVL.

The chain employs TRBV2 and TRBJ2-7, with D maybe TRBD2 (5 bases). Germline CDR1 SNHLY, CDR2 FYNNEI. Trimming stripped 7 bases from V and 3 bases from J, with 16 bases between. This CDR3 contains 14 residues. The CDR3 sequence is CASIGMTKSYEQYF. The CDR3 DNA follows: TGTGCCAGCATCGGGATGACCAAAAGCTACGAGCAGTACTTC.

The chain combines TRBV7-9 with TRBJ2-7, with D maybe TRBD2 (5 bases). V was cut by 3 bases and J by 7 bases, with 19 bases left in between. The CDR3 consists of 15 residues. Germline CDR1 is SEHNR and CDR2 is FQNEAQ (reference sequence). The CDR3 sequence: CASSLGGPEGGEQYV. In nucleotides, the CDR3 is TGTGCCAGCAGCTTGGGCGGCCCTGAGGGTGGGGAGCAGTACGTC.

The chain is built from TRBV7-9 and TRBJ2-5; 8 bases fit TRBD1. CDR3 length: 15 residues. The junction had 10 bases not matched to a gene; V was cut back by 5 bases and J by 5 bases. Germline V gives CDR1 SEHNR, CDR2 FQNEAQ (reference sequence). The CDR3 loop is CASSARTGQEETQYF. The CDR3 region has the DNA TGTGCCAGCAGCGCCCGGACAGGGCAGGAGGAGACCCAGTACTTC.

The count of this clone is one. The rearrangement joins TRBV10-1 to TRBJ2-4; possible D gene TRBD2, 6 bases. Trimming stripped 3 bases from V and 7 bases from J, with 13 bases between. The CDR3 runs to 14 residues. The germline gives CDR1 WNHNN, CDR2 SYGVQD (reference sequence). In nucleotides, the CDR3 is TGCGCCAGCAGTGAAGGTTTCGGAGGGAACATTCAGTACTTC. Translated: CASSEGFGGNIQYF.

This sequence joins TRBV13 and TRBJ2-7; D perhaps matches TRBD1 (6 bases). CDR1 is PRHDT, CDR2 FYEKMQ, per germline (reference sequence). The CDR3 runs 12 residues. The V end lost 5 bases, the J end lost 6 bases, and 11 bases lay between the germline ends. CDR3 in amino acids: CASSQQGSEQYV. The CDR3 DNA sequence: TGTGCCAGCAGCCAACAGGGTTCCGAGCAGTACGTC.

Only one count was recorded for this clone. The chain is built from TRBV2 and TRBJ1-2; tentative D call: TRBD1 (6 bases). The germline V and J ends were trimmed by 1 base and 4 bases, with 10 bases remaining between them. The CDR3 sequence is 14 residues long. Germline V gene data show CDR1 as SNHLY and CDR2 as FYNNEI. CDR3 nucleotides: TGTGCCAGCAGTGAAGGACAGGTCAGCTATGGCTACACCTTC. Protein: CASSEGQVSYGYTF.

This sequence joins TRBV2 and TRBJ2-5; 7 bases map to TRBD2. The junction had 3 bases not matched to a gene; V was cut back by 7 bases and J by 1 base. The CDR3 runs 13 residues. Germline V gives CDR1 SNHLY, CDR2 FYNNEI. The CDR3 spells CASIGGGQETQYF. CDR3 coding DNA: TGTGCCAGCATTGGGGGGGGCCAAGAGACCCAGTACTTC.

V is TRBV19 and J is TRBJ2-1; TRBD2 matches 8 bases. V shed 6 bases, J shed 8 bases, and the junction held 12 bases outside the gene matches. CDR1 and CDR2 (germline): LNHDA, SQIVND (reference sequence). The CDR3 extends over 15 amino acids. CDR3: CASRRAGVETDEQFF. CDR3 nucleotide sequence: TGTGCCAGTAGAAGAGCGGGAGTCGAAACGGATGAGCAGTTCTTC. Based on the CDR3 plus reference TRBV19 and TRBJ2-1, the full variable domain is DGGITQSPKYLFRKEGQNVTLSCEQNLNHDAMYWYRQDPGQGLRLIYYSQIVNDFQKGDIAEGYSVSREKKESFPLTVTSAQKNPTAFYLCASRRAGVETDEQFFGPGTRLTVL.

J is TRBJ2-7 and V is TRBV10-3; a possible D gene is TRBD1 (6 bases). V lost 4 bases and J lost 3, with 16 bases in between. Germline-derived CDR1 and CDR2 are ENHRY and SYGVKD. CDR3 length equals 15 residues. CDR3 sequence reads: CAISASGTPDYEQYV. The CDR3 DNA reads as TGTGCCATCAGTGCCTCCGGGACACCCGACTACGAGCAGTACGTC.

The V and J genes are TRBV28 and TRBJ1-3; tentatively, D is TRBD1 (6 bases). This CDR3 is built from 16 residues. V shed 5 bases and J shed 4 bases, with 18 bases lying between them. In germline, CDR1 is MDHEN, CDR2 SYDVKM. This CDR3 is CASSQIWGPRGNTIYF. The CDR3, as DNA: TGTGCCAGCAGTCAAATTTGGGGGCCGCGAGGAAACACCATATATTTT.

This clone has a single count. V and J are TRBV14 and TRBJ2-1; 10 bases are a match to TRBD2. The ends lost 1 base at V and 4 bases at J; junction bases unmatched: 10. Germline CDR1 is SGHDN and CDR2 is FVKESK. The CDR3 totals 18 residues. Here the CDR3 reads CASSQGGLAGGQYNEQFF. The CDR3 bases are TGTGCCAGCAGCCAAGGAGGATTAGCGGGAGGTCAGTACAATGAGCAGTTCTTC.

With regard to this clone: In the same sample, other DNA sequences code for this CDR3. The chain links TRBV5-1 to TRBJ1-2; TRBD1 is a possible D gene (5 bases). Germline V lookup: CDR1 SGHRS, CDR2 YFSETQ. V was clipped by 0 bases and J by 6 bases, with 6 bases between them. The CDR3 loop spans 12 amino acids. Written as DNA, the CDR3 is TGCGCCAGCAGCTTGGGCAGGGATGGCTACACCTTC. It is translated as CASSLGRDGYTF.

This chain links TRBV3-1 (or the pseudogene TRBV3-2) with TRBJ1-5; TRBD1 might be the D (5 bases). CDR1 is LGHDT and CDR2 is YNNKEL in the germline V gene (reference sequence). Trimming shortened V by 2 bases and J by 2 bases, and 13 bases separated the two germline ends. The CDR3 loop spans 16 amino acids. The CDR3: CASSQHGGGGNQPQHF. Written as DNA, the CDR3 is TGTGCCAGCAGCCAACACGGGGGAGGGGGCAATCAGCCCCAGCATTTT.

This clone was observed a few times. The CDR3 nucleotides are TGCGCCAGCAGCCGAAGCCAGGACAGGGGAATAAACACCATATATTTT. It translates to CASSRSQDRGINTIYF. This chain links TRBV4-1 with TRBJ1-3; 9 bases agree with TRBD1. The V gene end was trimmed by 4 bases and the J gene end by 6 bases; junction bases not matched to a gene: 10. Germline CDR1 reads MGHRA; CDR2 reads YSYEKL. The CDR3 is made up of 16 amino acids.

This clone was recorded only once. The chain has TRBV13 and TRBJ2-2, with 7 bases identical to TRBD1. After removal of 5 bases from V and 0 bases from J, the junction contained 6 bases not matched to a gene. Germline lookup yields CDR1 PRHDT and CDR2 FYEKMQ (reference sequence). This CDR3 spans 16 amino acids. The CDR3 reads CASSHTGESNTGELFF. Here the CDR3 DNA reads TGTGCCAGCAGCCACACAGGGGAATCGAACACCGGGGAGCTGTTTTTT.

The CDR3 protein is CASRSGGGQWFYEQYF. The DNA of the CDR3 is TGTGCCAGCAGGAGCGGGGGCGGCCAATGGTTCTACGAGCAGTACTTC. The rearrangement uses TRBV28 and TRBJ2-7, with 8 bases fitting TRBD2. Trimming at V came to 6 bases and at J to 3 bases, leaving 13 bases not matched to a gene. The CDR3 contains 16 residues. The V gene's germline CDR1 is MDHEN and CDR2 SYDVKM.

V gene TRBV24-1 combines with J gene TRBJ2-7; possible D gene TRBD1, 7 bases. Germline V gives CDR1 KGHDR, CDR2 SFDVKD. The CDR3 spans 14 residues. Trimming left V 7 bases short and J 6 bases short, with 18 bases between. Here the CDR3 reads CATRAQGGVGEQYF. CDR3 bases: TGTGCCACCAGAGCCCAGGGGGGCGTTGGCGAGCAGTACTTC.

V and J are TRBV13 and TRBJ2-7; no clear D gene. CDR3 length: 15 residues. Trimming pared 0 bases from V and 2 bases from J, leaving 11 bases between. Germline V gene lookup returns CDR1 PRHDT and CDR2 FYEKMQ (reference sequence). CDR3 in amino acids: CASSLGFPKPYEQYF. CDR3 DNA: TGTGCCAGCAGCTTAGGATTTCCTAAGCCCTACGAGCAGTACTTC.

The V and J genes are TRBV5-1 and TRBJ2-3; 8 bases line up with TRBD1. CDR3 length: 15 residues. CDR1 and CDR2 from the germline V gene are SGHRS and YFSETQ. J gave up 3 bases and V 3 bases, and 6 bases lay outside the gene matches. In nucleotides, the CDR3 is TGCGCCAGCAGCTATCGGACAGGGTGGACAGATACGCAGTATTTT. Its translation is CASSYRTGWTDTQYF.

The chain combines TRBV13 with TRBJ1-2; 7 bases are shared with TRBD1. The CDR3 has 14 residues. Losses at the gene ends were 4 bases for V and 7 bases for J; bases not matched to a gene: 9. Germline V gene sequence: CDR1 PRHDT, CDR2 FYEKMQ (reference sequence). CDR3 nucleotide sequence: TGTGCCAGCAGCTACCCGACAGGGAGAAGTGGCTACACCTTC. The encoded protein is CASSYPTGRSGYTF.